This T cell receptor beta chain comes out of a study of cytomegalovirus exposure and HLA in healthy donors. General study results and limits: Sequence variants that were highly shared formed a cluster that was likely a sequencing artifact. The study recorded 164 TCR beta chains that were cytomegalovirus-associated. Sequencing depth across donors, presence/absence analyses assumed, was roughly uniform.

PCR used 60 Vbeta primers and 13 Jbeta primers. Sequencing was performed with immunoSEQ multiplex PCR; in TCRdb, only in-frame clones are kept and a portion is missing. The sample holds 140,000 to 150,000 clones; roughly 76% are singletons and the top ten take 2.5% to 3.5%. A note on this clone: Its target is unknown.

The source material was PBMCs. The clonotype originates from a woman aged 25-40 years in good health and CMV-seronegative.

CDR3 bases: TGTGCCAGCAGCTGGACAGGGGCAGATGAGCAGTTCTTC. It specifies CASSWTGADEQFF. This chain connects TRBV7-9 to TRBJ2-1; 9 bases align to TRBD1. The CDR3 totals 13 residues. Trimming took 4 bases from V and 8 from J; bases not matched to a gene: 3. Germline V gene lookup returns CDR1 SEHNR and CDR2 FQNEAQ (reference sequence).